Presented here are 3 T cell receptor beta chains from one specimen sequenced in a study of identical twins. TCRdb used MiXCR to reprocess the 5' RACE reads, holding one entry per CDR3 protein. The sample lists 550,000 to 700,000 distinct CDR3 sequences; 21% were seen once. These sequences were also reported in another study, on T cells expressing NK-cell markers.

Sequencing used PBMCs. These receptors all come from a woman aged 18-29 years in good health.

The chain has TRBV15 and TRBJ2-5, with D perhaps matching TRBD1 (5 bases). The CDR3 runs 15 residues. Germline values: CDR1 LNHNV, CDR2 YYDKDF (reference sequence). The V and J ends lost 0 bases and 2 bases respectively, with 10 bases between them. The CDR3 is CATSREGVWQETQYF. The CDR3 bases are TGTGCCACCAGCAGAGAAGGGGTTTGGCAAGAGACCCAGTACTTC.

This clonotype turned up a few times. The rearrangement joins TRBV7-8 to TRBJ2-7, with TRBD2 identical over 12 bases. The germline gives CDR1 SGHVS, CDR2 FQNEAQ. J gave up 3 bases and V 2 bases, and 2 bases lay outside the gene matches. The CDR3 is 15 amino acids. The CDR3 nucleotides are TGTGCCAGCAGCTTAAAACTAGCGGGAGGCTACGAGCAGTACTTC. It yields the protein CASSLKLAGGYEQYF.

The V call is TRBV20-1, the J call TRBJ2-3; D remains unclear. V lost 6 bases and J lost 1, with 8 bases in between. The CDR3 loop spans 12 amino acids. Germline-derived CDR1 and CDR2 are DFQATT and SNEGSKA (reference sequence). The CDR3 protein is CSATIGTDTQYF. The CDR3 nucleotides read TGCAGTGCCACGATTGGCACAGATACGCAGTATTTT.